This TCR beta chain was sequenced during a study of blood T cell repertoires in COVID-19. Study at large: COVID-19 samples collected from the United States, Italy and Spain covered acute and convalescent phases. PBMCs, B-cell-depleted T cells, or T cells provided the cDNA or gDNA that made up the material.

The germline gives CDR1 SGHRS, CDR2 YFSETQ. V lost 8 bases, J lost 0 bases, and 19 bases stayed unmatched. CDR3 size: 18 residues. Authors' processing steps: Researchers report that nucleated cell counts were estimated from reference gene primer amplification. Assay used: immunoSEQ multiplex PCR; TCRdb lists only in-frame clones, some missing. The V and J calls and the clone size are those of that table, but D and trimming were determined from the DNA. The sample yields fewer than 300,000 clones, approximately 85% seen once. The chain combines TRBV5-1 with TRBJ2-7; 8 bases line up with TRBD1. Material for sequencing was peripheral blood. The receptor's source is a man between 18 and 29 years old with active or convalescent COVID-19. CDR3 coding DNA: TGCGCCAGTACCCGTGGACAGGGTAAAACTCCGGGCTCCTACGAGCAGTACTTC. It specifies CASTRGQGKTPGSYEQYF. The whole variable domain, filled in from reference TRBV5-1 and TRBJ2-7, reads KAGVTQTPRYLIKTRGQQVTLSCSPISGHRSVSWYQQTPGQGLQFLFEYFSETQRNKGNFPGRFSGRQFSNSRSEMNVSTLELGDSALYLCASTRGQGKTPGSYEQYFGPGTRLTVT.